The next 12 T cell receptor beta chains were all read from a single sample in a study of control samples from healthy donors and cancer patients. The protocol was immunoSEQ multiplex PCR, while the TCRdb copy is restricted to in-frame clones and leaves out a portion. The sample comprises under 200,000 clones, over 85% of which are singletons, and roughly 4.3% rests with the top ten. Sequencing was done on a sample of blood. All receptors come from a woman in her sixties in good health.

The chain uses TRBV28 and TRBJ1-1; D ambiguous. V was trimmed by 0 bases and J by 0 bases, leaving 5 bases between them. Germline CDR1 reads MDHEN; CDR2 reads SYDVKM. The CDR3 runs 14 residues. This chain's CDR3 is CASSLWQMNTEAFF. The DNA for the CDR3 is TGTGCCAGCAGTTTATGGCAAATGAACACTGAAGCTTTCTTT.

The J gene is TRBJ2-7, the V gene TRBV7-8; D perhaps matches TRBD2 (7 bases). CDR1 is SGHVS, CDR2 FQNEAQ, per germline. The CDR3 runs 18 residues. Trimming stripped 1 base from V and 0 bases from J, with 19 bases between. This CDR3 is CASSLGAQGGGGSYEQYF. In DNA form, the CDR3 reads TGTGCCAGCAGCTTAGGGGCTCAAGGGGGGGGCGGCTCCTACGAGCAGTACTTC.

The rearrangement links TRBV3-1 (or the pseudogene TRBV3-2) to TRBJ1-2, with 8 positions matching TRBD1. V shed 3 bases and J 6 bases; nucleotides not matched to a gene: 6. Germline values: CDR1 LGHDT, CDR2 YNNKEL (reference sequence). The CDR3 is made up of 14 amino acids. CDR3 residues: CASSHRTGSHGYTF. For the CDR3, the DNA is TGTGCCAGCAGCCATCGGACAGGGTCCCATGGCTACACCTTC.

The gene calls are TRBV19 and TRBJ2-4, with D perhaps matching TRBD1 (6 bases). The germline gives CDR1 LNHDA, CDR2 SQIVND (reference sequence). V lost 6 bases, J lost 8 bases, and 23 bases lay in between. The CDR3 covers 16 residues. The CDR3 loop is CASSSHRERVSDIQYF. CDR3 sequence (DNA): TGTGCCAGTAGCTCCCACAGGGAGAGGGTATCGGACATTCAGTACTTC.

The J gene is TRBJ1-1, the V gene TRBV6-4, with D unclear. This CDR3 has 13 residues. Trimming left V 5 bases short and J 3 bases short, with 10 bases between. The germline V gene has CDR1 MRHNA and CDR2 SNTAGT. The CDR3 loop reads CASSPESDTEAFF. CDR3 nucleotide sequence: TGTGCCAGCAGTCCCGAAAGTGACACTGAAGCTTTCTTT.

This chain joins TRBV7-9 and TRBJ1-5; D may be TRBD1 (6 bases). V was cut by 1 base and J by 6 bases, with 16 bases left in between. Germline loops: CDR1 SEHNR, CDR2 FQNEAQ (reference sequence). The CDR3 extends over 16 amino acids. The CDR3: CASSLGGGQGGQPQHF. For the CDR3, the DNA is TGTGCCAGCAGCTTAGGTGGGGGGCAGGGTGGTCAGCCCCAGCATTTT.

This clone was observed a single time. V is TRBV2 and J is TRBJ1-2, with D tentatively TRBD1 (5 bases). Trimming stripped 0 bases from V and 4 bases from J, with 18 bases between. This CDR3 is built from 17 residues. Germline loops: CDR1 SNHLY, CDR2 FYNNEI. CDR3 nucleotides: TGTGCCAGCAGTGAAGCCCACTTAACCGGGGGGACCTATGGCTACACCTTC. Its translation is CASSEAHLTGGTYGYTF.

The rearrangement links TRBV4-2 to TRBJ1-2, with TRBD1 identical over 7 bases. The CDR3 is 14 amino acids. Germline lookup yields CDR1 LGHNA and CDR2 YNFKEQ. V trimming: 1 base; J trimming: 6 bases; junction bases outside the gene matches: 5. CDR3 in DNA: TGTGCCAGCAGCCAAGTCCAACAGGGGCATGGCTACACCTTC. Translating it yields CASSQVQQGHGYTF.

For the CDR3, the DNA is TGTGCCAGCAGCCAAGCAGGTCCGTTCCACGAGCAGTACTTC. Translation gives CASSQAGPFHEQYF. The rearrangement joins TRBV4-2 to TRBJ2-7; D is ambiguous. This CDR3 is built from 14 residues. V dropped 1 base and J dropped 5 bases, with 12 bases sitting between them. Per the germline V gene, CDR1 is LGHNA and CDR2 is YNFKEQ.

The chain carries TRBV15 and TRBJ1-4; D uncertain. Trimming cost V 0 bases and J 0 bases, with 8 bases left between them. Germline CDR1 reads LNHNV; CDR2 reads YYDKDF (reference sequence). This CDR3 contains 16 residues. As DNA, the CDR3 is TGTGCCACCAGCAGAGATGGGAGGGCAACTAATGAAAAACTGTTTTTT. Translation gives CATSRDGRATNEKLFF. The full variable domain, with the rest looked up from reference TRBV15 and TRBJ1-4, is DAMVIQNPRYQVTQFGKPVTLSCSQTLNHNVMYWYQQKSSQAPKLLFHYYDKDFNNEADTPDNFQSRRPNTSFCFLDIRSPGLGDTAMYLCATSRDGRATNEKLFFGSGTQLSVL.

CDR3: CASTDDSTYGYTF. The CDR3 bases are TGTGCCAGCACTGATGACAGTACCTATGGCTACACCTTC. The V call is TRBV2, the J call TRBJ1-2; possible D gene TRBD1, 5 bases. Germline V lookup: CDR1 SNHLY, CDR2 FYNNEI. The CDR3 consists of 13 residues. V was cut by 7 bases and J by 4 bases, with 13 bases left in between.

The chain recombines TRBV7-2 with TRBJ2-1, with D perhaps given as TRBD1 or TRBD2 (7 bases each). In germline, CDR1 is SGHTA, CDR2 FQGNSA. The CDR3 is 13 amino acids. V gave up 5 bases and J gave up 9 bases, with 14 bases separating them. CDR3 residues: CASSPGGGREQFF. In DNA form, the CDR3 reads TGTGCCAGCAGCCCAGGGGGGGGTCGTGAGCAGTTCTTC.